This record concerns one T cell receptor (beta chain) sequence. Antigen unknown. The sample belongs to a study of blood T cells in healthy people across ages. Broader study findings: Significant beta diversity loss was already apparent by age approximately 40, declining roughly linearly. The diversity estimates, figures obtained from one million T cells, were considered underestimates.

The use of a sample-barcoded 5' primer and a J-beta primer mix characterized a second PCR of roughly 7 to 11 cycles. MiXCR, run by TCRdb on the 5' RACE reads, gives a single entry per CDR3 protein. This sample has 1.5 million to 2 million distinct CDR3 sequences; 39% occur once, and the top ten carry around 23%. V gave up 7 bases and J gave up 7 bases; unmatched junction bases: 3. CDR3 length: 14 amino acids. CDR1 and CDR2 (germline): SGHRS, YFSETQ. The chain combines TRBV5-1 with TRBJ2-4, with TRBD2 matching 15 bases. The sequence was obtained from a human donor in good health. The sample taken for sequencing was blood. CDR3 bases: TGCGCCAGCGGACTAGCGGGGGGGGCCAACATTCAGTACTTC. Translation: CASGLAGGANIQYF.